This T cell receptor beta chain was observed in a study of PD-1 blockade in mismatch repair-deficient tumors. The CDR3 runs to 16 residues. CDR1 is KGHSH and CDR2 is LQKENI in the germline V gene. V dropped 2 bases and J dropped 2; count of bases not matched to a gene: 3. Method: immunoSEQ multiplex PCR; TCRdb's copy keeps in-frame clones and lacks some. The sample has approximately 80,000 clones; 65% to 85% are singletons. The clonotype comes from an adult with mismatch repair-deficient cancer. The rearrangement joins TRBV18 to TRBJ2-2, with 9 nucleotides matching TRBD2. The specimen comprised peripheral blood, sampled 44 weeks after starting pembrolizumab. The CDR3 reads CASSPATSGNTGELFF. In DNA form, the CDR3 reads TGTGCCAGCTCACCAGCGACTAGCGGTAACACCGGGGAGCTGTTTTTT.